This TCR beta chain stems from a study of blood T cell repertoires in COVID-19. Background on the study: The United States, Italy and Spain supplied acute and convalescent COVID-19 samples. T cells, B-cell-depleted T cells, or PBMCs provided the cDNA or gDNA that served as material.

Under the authors' procedure: Reference gene primer amplification gave nucleated cell count estimates. Using immunoSEQ multiplex PCR, the repertoire was profiled, and TCRdb retains in-frame clones only, with some absent. Clonal size and the V and J genes are those of that table, whereas D and trimming came from the DNA. This table has a few hundred thousand clones, 82% appearing once. V lost 2 bases and J lost 7, with 11 bases in between. The CDR3 is 12 residues long. Germline V lookup: CDR1 SQVTM, CDR2 ANQGSEA. Sample: peripheral blood. This sequence was found in a woman under 30 with acute or convalescent COVID-19. The chain combines TRBV29-1 with TRBJ1-1; D gene uncertain. In nucleotides, the CDR3 is TGCAGCGTTGAACGGAGGGTGGGTGAAGCTTTCTTT. This sequence encodes CSVERRVGEAFF.